This entry features one T cell receptor (beta chain) sequence. Its antigen remains unidentified. This record comes from a study of OX40 agonist ivuxolimab in advanced cancers. The CDR3 is 13 residues long. V lost 3 bases and J 5 bases, leaving 7 bases between the germline ends. Germline V CDR1 and CDR2: LNHDA, SQIVND (reference sequence). Data came from immunoSEQ multiplex PCR; TCRdb stores just in-frame clones and leaves some out. Of tens of thousands of clones in the sample, roughly 91% were seen once. Study-level findings and limits: The antigens recognized by the expanded peripheral T cells, that is their antigen specificity, were not determined. It was also the case that some nonresponders had low normalized T-cell clonal expansion.

The chain is built from TRBV19 and TRBJ2-2; D unresolved. This TCR was sampled from an adult with an advanced solid tumor such as melanoma, head and neck, liver or kidney cancer. The starting material was CD4+ or CD8+ T cells sorted from blood, obtained in a trial of the OX40 agonist ivuxolimab. The CDR3 loop is CASSITTTGELFF. The CDR3 DNA is TGTGCCAGTAGTATTACAACGACCGGGGAGCTGTTTTTT.